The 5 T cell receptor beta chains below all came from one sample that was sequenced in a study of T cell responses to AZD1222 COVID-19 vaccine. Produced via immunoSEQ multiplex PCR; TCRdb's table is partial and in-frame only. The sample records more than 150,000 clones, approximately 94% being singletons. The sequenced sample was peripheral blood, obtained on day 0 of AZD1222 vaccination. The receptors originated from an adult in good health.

Written as DNA, the CDR3 is TGCGCCAGCAGCTTGGTCGGGCAGCTCTCACTCGTGGGGGCCAACGTCCTGACTTTC. This translates into CASSLVGQLSLVGANVLTF. V gene TRBV5-1 combines with J gene TRBJ2-6; D ambiguous. The CDR3 loop spans 19 amino acids. Germline CDR1 SGHRS, CDR2 YFSETQ. V shed 0 bases and J shed 4 bases, with 20 bases lying between them.

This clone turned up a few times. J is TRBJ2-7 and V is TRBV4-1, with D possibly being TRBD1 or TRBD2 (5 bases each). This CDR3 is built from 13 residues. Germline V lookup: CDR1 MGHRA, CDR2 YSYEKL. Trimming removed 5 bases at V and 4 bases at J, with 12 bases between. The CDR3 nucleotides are TGCGCCAGCAGCGAAGGGGACGGTTACGAGCAGTACTTC. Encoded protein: CASSEGDGYEQYF.

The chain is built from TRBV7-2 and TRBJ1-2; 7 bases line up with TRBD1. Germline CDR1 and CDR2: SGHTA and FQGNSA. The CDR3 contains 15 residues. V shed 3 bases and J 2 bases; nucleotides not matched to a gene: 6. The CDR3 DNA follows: TGTGCCAGCAGCTTCCTGACAGGGCCCAACTATGGCTACACCTTC. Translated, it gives CASSFLTGPNYGYTF. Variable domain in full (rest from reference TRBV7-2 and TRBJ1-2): GAGVSQSPSNKVTEKGKDVELRCDPISGHTALYWYRQSLGQGLEFLIYFQGNSAPDKSGLPSDRFSAERTGGSVSTLTIQRTQQEDSAVYLCASSFLTGPNYGYTFGSGTRLTVV.

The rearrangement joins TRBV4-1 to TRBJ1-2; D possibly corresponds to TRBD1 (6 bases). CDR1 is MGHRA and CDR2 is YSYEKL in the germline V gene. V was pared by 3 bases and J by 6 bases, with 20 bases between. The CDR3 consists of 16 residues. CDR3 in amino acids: CASSQAGTPNPNGYTF. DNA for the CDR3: TGCGCCAGCAGCCAGGCCGGGACACCGAACCCTAATGGCTACACCTTC.

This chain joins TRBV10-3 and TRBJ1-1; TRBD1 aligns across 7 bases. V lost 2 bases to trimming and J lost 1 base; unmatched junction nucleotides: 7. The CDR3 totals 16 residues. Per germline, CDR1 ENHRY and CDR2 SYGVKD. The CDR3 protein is CAISERLTGTNTEAFF. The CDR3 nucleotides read TGTGCCATCAGTGAGCGTCTGACAGGGACGAACACTGAAGCTTTCTTT.